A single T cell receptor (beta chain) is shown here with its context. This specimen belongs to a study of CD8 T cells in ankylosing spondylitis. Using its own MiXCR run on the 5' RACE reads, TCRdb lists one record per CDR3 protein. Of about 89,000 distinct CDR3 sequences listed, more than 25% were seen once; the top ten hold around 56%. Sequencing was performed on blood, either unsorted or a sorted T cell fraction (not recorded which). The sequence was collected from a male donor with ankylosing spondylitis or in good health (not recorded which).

In nucleotides, the CDR3 is TGTGCCAGCAGTGACAACAGGGATAGCAATCAGCCCCAGCATTTT. It encodes CASSDNRDSNQPQHF. The gene calls are TRBV2 and TRBJ1-5, with D possibly matching TRBD1 (6 bases). V lost 3 bases and J lost 0, with 9 bases in between. Germline values: CDR1 SNHLY, CDR2 FYNNEI. The CDR3 loop spans 15 amino acids.